This section outlines one T cell receptor beta chain sequence together with its context. Antigen specificity is unknown. The sample is drawn from a study of response to subunit inactivated influenza vaccine. Whole-study findings and limits: Authors proposed each seasonal influenza vaccination draws in few new T cells.

MiXCR, run by TCRdb on the RT-PCR reads, gives a single entry per CDR3 protein. The data contain 750,000 to 850,000 distinct CDR3 sequences, approximately 18% of them singletons. V trimming: 4 bases; J trimming: 7 bases; junction bases outside the gene matches: 6. The CDR3 length is 15 residues. Germline CDR1 is SGHVS and CDR2 is FNYEAQ. This specimen consisted of PBMCs from blood, obtained 5 to 6 days after vaccination. The TCR was taken from a man aged 45-60 years who received an inactivated influenza vaccine. The chain links TRBV7-6 to TRBJ1-6, with 8 bases aligning to TRBD1. This chain's CDR3 is CASSSRGQENSPLHF. CDR3 nucleotides: TGTGCCAGCAGCTCCCGGGGACAGGAAAATTCACCCCTCCACTTT. The variable domain in full, completed from reference TRBV7-6 and TRBJ1-6, reads GAGVSQSPRYKVTKRGQDVALRCDPISGHVSLYWYRQALGQGPEFLTYFNYEAQQDKSGLPNDRFSAERPEGSISTLTIQRTEQRDSAMYRCASSSRGQENSPLHFGNGTRLTVT.